The clone carrying this TCR beta chain was picked up a small number of times. Its cognate antigen is unknown. The germline gives CDR1 DFQATT, CDR2 SNEGSKA (reference sequence). Deletions cut 6 bases from V and 0 bases from J, with 9 bases between. The CDR3 runs to 13 residues. This record belongs to a study of vaccination and CD4 T cells after COVID-19. Sample treatment: roughly ten-day PBMC culture with coronavirus spike peptide pools or control peptides (ViraFEST assay). CD4+ T cells of the unexposed donor were collected before the COVID-19 pandemic (2011-2018). With the Oncomine TCR Beta short-read assay, DNA from cultured CD4+ T cells was sequenced. Via MiXCR, TCRdb re-called the PCR reads, giving one row per CDR3 protein. The sample holds fewer than 8,000 distinct CDR3 sequences, approximately 50% seen once. Study observations and caveats: Median numbers of SARS-CoV-2-reactive clonotypes increased from roughly 19 to 38 (not a significant change). Looking at convalescent patients, 304 of their 307 vaccine-specific clones were spike mono-reactive.

The receptor was isolated from a human donor in good health. Sequenced sample: CD4+ T cells from blood, cultured in vitro. V usage is TRBV20-1 and J usage is TRBJ1-5; D is uncertain. The CDR3 DNA reads as TGCAGTGCACGTCAGTATAGCAATCAGCCCCAGCATTTT. This encodes CSARQYSNQPQHF.